This is a list of T cell receptor beta chains from one sample in a study of blood T cell repertoires in COVID-19. Sequenced by immunoSEQ multiplex PCR; TCRdb stores in-frame clones only, minus some. This table holds about 120,000 clones, around three quarters found once. The sequencing sample was made of peripheral blood. The receptors come from a woman in her fifties or sixties with acute or convalescent COVID-19. The CDR3 runs from the conserved cysteine through the conserved F or W. A D gene is named only where the DNA matches it firmly. Not every row has a clone size; where given, it reads once, few, many or a size class.

d_call	v_call	clone_size	j_call	cdr3_nt	cdr3_aa
TRBD1	TRBV5-1	NA	TRBJ2-7	TGCGCCAGCAGCTCCAGACCAGGGGGCTACGAGCAGTACTTC	CASSSRPGGYEQYF
NA	TRBV11-2	NA	TRBJ1-4	TGTGCCAGCAGCTTATACCCCCTTGGGGGGGAAAATGAAAAACTGTTTTTT	CASSLYPLGGENEKLFF
NA	TRBV23-1	NA	TRBJ1-1	TGCGCCAGCAGTCAAGGGGAGGGAGACACTGAAGCTTTCTTT	CASSQGEGDTEAFF
NA	TRBV12-3/TRBV12-4	NA	TRBJ2-7	TGTGCCAGCACCCTCAGCTACGAGCAGTACTTC	CASTLSYEQYF
NA	TRBV5-1	NA	TRBJ1-1	TGCGCCAGCAGCTTAGGACAGCCCGGGACTGAAGCTTTCTTT	CASSLGQPGTEAFF
TRBD1	TRBV7-8	few	TRBJ1-6	TGTGCCAGCAGGAGGACAGGGGGACCGAATTCACCCCTCCACTTT	CASRRTGGPNSPLHF
NA	TRBV19	once	TRBJ1-4	TGTGCCAGTAGCCCCGTTGCAACTAATGAAAAACTGTTTTTT	CASSPVATNEKLFF
TRBD1	TRBV6-2/TRBV6-3	once	TRBJ1-6	TGTGCCAGCAGCCCTACAGGGGGCAAGTATAATTCACCCCTCCACTTT	CASSPTGGKYNSPLHF
NA	TRBV7-2	NA	TRBJ1-4	TGTGCCAGCAGCAACGACCCTGGTGGCGGTCGGTATGAAAAACTGTTTTTT	CASSNDPGGGRYEKLFF
TRBD1	TRBV20-1	few	TRBJ2-7	TGCAGTGCTAGTCAACAGGGGCGGCTTTCCTACGAGCAGTACTTC	CSASQQGRLSYEQYF
NA	TRBV20-1	many	TRBJ1-3	TGCAGTGCTAGTGGCAGGGCCACCTCTGGAAACACCATATATTTT	CSASGRATSGNTIYF
TRBD1	TRBV29-1	NA	TRBJ2-4	TGCAGCGCCTATGGACAGGGAGACATTCAGTACTTC	CSAYGQGDIQYF
TRBD2	TRBV24-1	NA	TRBJ2-2	TGTGCCACCAGTGTACGGGGGGGGAACACCGGGGAGCTGTTTTTT	CATSVRGGNTGELFF
NA	TRBV18	NA	TRBJ2-2	TGTGCCAGTCCTGTCTTCGGCAGGGGCAGTGGGGAGCTGTTTTTT	CASPVFGRGSGELFF
NA	TRBV2	NA	TRBJ1-1	TGTGCCAGCAATAGGGGAAAGAACACTGAAGCTTTCTTT	CASNRGKNTEAFF
TRBD1	TRBV2	NA	TRBJ1-1	TGTGCCAGCAGTGAAGCGAGGACAGGGGGCATCGAAGCTTTCTTT	CASSEARTGGIEAFF
NA	TRBV11-1	NA	TRBJ2-3	TGTGCCAGCAGCTTAAAAAATCTCTATCTCTCTACGCAGTATTTT	CASSLKNLYLSTQYF
NA	TRBV2	NA	TRBJ2-7	TGTGCCAGCAGTATATCGTACGAGCAGTACTTC	CASSISYEQYF
NA	TRBV5-5	NA	TRBJ1-1	TGTGCCAGCAGCCCGAACTTAGGCGCGTTTGGGGCGAACACTGAAGCTTTCTTT	CASSPNLGAFGANTEAFF
TRBD2	TRBV27	NA	TRBJ2-2	TGTGCCAGCAGTTTACGGGGTCGCGGGGGGGCAGGGACCGGGGAGCTGTTTTTT	CASSLRGRGGAGTGELFF
NA	TRBV10-3	NA	TRBJ1-2	TGTGCCATCAGTGAGACGGGGGTGAATGGCTACACCTTC	CAISETGVNGYTF
TRBD1	TRBV5-5	once	TRBJ1-5	TGTGCCAGCAGCTTGGGGGGGACAGGGGTGGATCAGCCCCAGCATTTT	CASSLGGTGVDQPQHF
TRBD1	TRBV11-2	NA	TRBJ1-2	TGTGCCACCCAGGTTGGGACAGGGGGCTTGCATGGCTACACCTTC	CATQVGTGGLHGYTF
TRBD2	TRBV5-4	NA	TRBJ2-1	TGTGCCAGCAGCAATATAGCGGGGGGCTCCTACAATGAGCAGTTCTTC	CASSNIAGGSYNEQFF
NA	TRBV7-2	NA	TRBJ1-2	TGTGCCAGCAGCTTATATCAGGGCGCCTATGGCTACACCTTC	CASSLYQGAYGYTF
TRBD1	TRBV7-8	NA	TRBJ1-5	TGTGCCAGCAGCTTACCTCTCCGACAGGGGCCAAATCAGCCCCAGCATTTT	CASSLPLRQGPNQPQHF
NA	TRBV9	NA	TRBJ1-2	TGTGCCAGCAGCGTAGACATGGTTTTGGACTATGGCTACACCTTC	CASSVDMVLDYGYTF
NA	TRBV7-9	once	TRBJ2-3	TGTGCCAGCAGCTCGCGACAGTCCACAGATACGCAGTATTTT	CASSSRQSTDTQYF
NA	TRBV7-3	once	TRBJ1-1	TGTGCCAGCAGCTTACAGAACATGAACACTGAAGCTTTCTTT	CASSLQNMNTEAFF
NA	TRBV5-5	NA	TRBJ1-1	TGTGCCAGCGGACCCCCGCGGGGGCTTGGGAACACTGAAGCTTTCTTT	CASGPPRGLGNTEAFF
TRBD1	TRBV10-3	many	TRBJ1-2	TGTGCCATCACCAGGACAGGGGATGGCAACTATGGCTACACCTTC	CAITRTGDGNYGYTF
NA	TRBV7-6	NA	TRBJ1-2	TGTGCCAGCAGCCCCGTCGGGGGTCATGGCTACACCTTC	CASSPVGGHGYTF
TRBD1	TRBV10-3	NA	TRBJ2-2	TGTGCCATCAGCCCGGCCAGGGGGTCTACCGGGGAGCTGTTTTTT	CAISPARGSTGELFF
NA	TRBV10-1	NA	TRBJ2-2	TGCGCCAGCAGCCCTCGGACATACACCGGGGAGCTGTTTTTT	CASSPRTYTGELFF
NA	TRBV9	NA	TRBJ2-5	TGTGCCAGCAGCGGTGGAAGGCGGTGGTCGGAGACCCAGTACTTC	CASSGGRRWSETQYF
TRBD1	TRBV11-2	few	TRBJ1-2	TGTGCCAGCAGCTCCCGGGACAGGCAACCCTATGGCTACACCTTC	CASSSRDRQPYGYTF
TRBD1	TRBV19	NA	TRBJ2-1	TGTGCCAGTAGTGATTGGCAGGGGGCTCCCAATGAGCAGTTCTTC	CASSDWQGAPNEQFF
NA	TRBV19	NA	TRBJ1-1	TGTGCCAGTAGCGGGAGGTACACTGAAGCTTTCTTT	CASSGRYTEAFF
NA	TRBV14	NA	TRBJ2-4	TGTGCCAGCAGCCAATGGGAGTATGGGGGCTCCGCAAACATTCAGTACTTC	CASSQWEYGGSANIQYF
NA	TRBV2	few	TRBJ1-1	TGTGCCAGCAGGGCAGGGAACACTGAAGCTTTCTTT	CASRAGNTEAFF
NA	TRBV3-1/TRBV3-2	NA	TRBJ1-5	TGTGCCAGCAGCCAAGATAGCCCAGGGTGGGATCAGCCCCAGCATTTT	CASSQDSPGWDQPQHF
NA	TRBV5-1	NA	TRBJ2-5	TGCGCCAGCACTAACACGACTAACCAAGAGACCCAGTACTTC	CASTNTTNQETQYF
NA	TRBV5-5	NA	TRBJ2-7	TGTGCCAGCAGCTTGGACGTCGGGGTCCTCGAGCAGTACTTC	CASSLDVGVLEQYF
NA	TRBV2	NA	TRBJ1-5	TGTGCCAGCCACAGAGACAATCAGCCCCAGCATTTT	CASHRDNQPQHF
TRBD1	TRBV6-4	NA	TRBJ1-6	TGTGCCAGCAGTGCCGAGACAGGGGATAATTCACCCCTCCACTTT	CASSAETGDNSPLHF
NA	TRBV24-1	once	TRBJ1-1	TGTGCCACCAGTGATTCTCAGGGGTTGAACACTGAAGCTTTCTTT	CATSDSQGLNTEAFF
TRBD1	TRBV3-1/TRBV3-2	once	TRBJ1-2	TGTGCCAGCAGCAGAGACAGGGCGTATGGCTACACCTTC	CASSRDRAYGYTF
TRBD2	TRBV3-1/TRBV3-2	few	TRBJ2-3	TGTGCCAGCAGCCAAGATCAAGGACTAGCGGGTATAACAGATACGCAGTATTTT	CASSQDQGLAGITDTQYF
NA	TRBV7-6	NA	TRBJ2-7	TGTGCCAGCAGCACCAAAGACAGTGTTGGGGAGCAGTACTTC	CASSTKDSVGEQYF
NA	TRBV2	NA	TRBJ1-2	TGTGCCAGCTGGGGGGGGGACGGGGGGCCCCATGGCTACACCTTC	CASWGGDGGPHGYTF
NA	TRBV28	NA	TRBJ2-1	TGTGCCAGCACCGTGACAAATGAGCAGTTCTTC	CASTVTNEQFF
NA	TRBV7-9	once	TRBJ1-1	TGTGCCAGCAGCCGTACTCAGAACACTGAAGCTTTCTTT	CASSRTQNTEAFF
TRBD1	TRBV7-7	NA	TRBJ2-2	TGTGCCAGCAGCCGTACAGGGGGCTTTACCGGGGAGCTGTTTTTT	CASSRTGGFTGELFF
TRBD1	TRBV18	NA	TRBJ1-1	TGTGCCAGCTCACGACTCGGACAGGGAGACACTGAAGCTTTCTTT	CASSRLGQGDTEAFF